A selection of T cell receptor beta chains follows, all from one sample in a study of Graves' ophthalmopathy and Graves' hyperthyroidism. One entry per CDR3 protein, called by TCRdb with MiXCR from the multiplex PCR reads. Among hundreds of thousands of distinct CDR3 sequences listed, 20% to 25% were seen once. Sequences were obtained from peripheral blood. The source of these receptors is a young woman with stable Graves' hyperthyroidism. Each CDR3 is given with its conserved first and last residue. The D gene is left open where the match is weak. The listing skips clone size in some rows; elsewhere it reads once, few, many or a size class.

v_call,j_call,clone_size,cdr3_length,d_call,cdr3_aa,cdr3_nt
TRBV6-1,TRBJ2-4,few,16,.,CASSPYSGIAKNIQYF,TGTGCCAGCAGTCCCTATAGCGGAATAGCCAAAAACATTCAGTACTTC
TRBV28,TRBJ1-2,.,13,.,CASSFGGVYGYTF,TGTGCCAGCAGTTTTGGGGGGGTCTATGGCTACACCTTC
TRBV5-4,TRBJ1-1,many,17,.,CASSLVGAGPFPTEAFF,TGTGCCAGCAGCTTGGTAGGGGCAGGGCCCTTCCCCACTGAAGCTTTCTTT
TRBV28,TRBJ1-5,few,15,.,CASSDQDGLDQPQHF,TGTGCCAGCAGTGATCAGGACGGACTGGATCAGCCCCAGCATTTT
TRBV7-8,TRBJ2-7,many,16,.,CASSPVTGRGVGEQYF,TGTGCCAGCAGCCCAGTGACGGGAAGGGGGGTAGGGGAGCAGTACTTC
TRBV6-4,TRBJ2-5,many,15,.,CASSEQGGGQETQYF,TGTGCCAGCAGTGAGCAGGGGGGGGGTCAAGAGACCCAGTACTTC
TRBV20-1,TRBJ1-6,many,16,.,CSARDWQGKYNSPLHF,TGCAGTGCTAGAGATTGGCAGGGGAAATATAATTCACCCCTCCACTTT
TRBV20-1,TRBJ2-5,many,13,TRBD2,CSARDSGGETQYF,TGCAGTGCTAGAGATTCCGGGGGGGAGACCCAGTACTTC
TRBV14,TRBJ2-5,many,12,.,CASSQRVETQYF,TGTGCCAGCAGCCAACGGGTAGAGACCCAGTACTTC
TRBV7-9,TRBJ1-2,many,13,.,CASSLARGLGYTF,TGTGCCAGCAGCTTAGCGCGCGGACTTGGCTACACCTTC
TRBV2,TRBJ1-3,many,17,TRBD1,CASRTGQGTFSGNTIYF,TGTGCCAGCAGGACGGGACAGGGGACTTTCTCTGGAAACACCATATATTTT
TRBV29-1,TRBJ1-2,.,12,.,CSGNQGAYGYTF,TGCAGCGGAAACCAAGGGGCTTATGGCTACACCTTC
TRBV12-3/TRBV12-4,TRBJ1-1,.,13,TRBD1,CASREGDRSSAFF,TGTGCCAGCAGGGAAGGGGACAGGTCCTCGGCTTTCTTT
TRBV12-3/TRBV12-4,TRBJ2-7,.,14,.,CASLSTGTTGEQYF,TGTGCCAGCCTTTCCACCGGGACAACGGGGGAGCAGTACTTC
TRBV6-5,TRBJ2-2,many,15,.,CASVGRFANTGELFF,TGTGCCAGCGTTGGTAGATTCGCGAACACCGGGGAGCTGTTTTTT
TRBV7-9,TRBJ1-1,few,15,.,CASSLPGAANTEAFF,TGTGCCAGCAGCCTCCCGGGGGCGGCGAACACTGAAGCTTTCTTT
TRBV11-2,TRBJ1-5,.,15,.,CASSPEGGSNQPQHF,TGTGCCAGCAGCCCAGAAGGGGGGAGCAATCAGCCCCAGCATTTT
TRBV5-4,TRBJ2-1,few,16,TRBD2,CASRGTSGSTYNEQFF,TGTGCCAGCAGGGGGACTAGCGGGAGCACCTACAATGAGCAGTTCTTC
TRBV6-2/TRBV6-3,TRBJ2-5,many,19,.,CASSYSPGWRQTYQETQYF,TGTGCCAGCAGTTACTCGCCAGGGTGGCGTCAAACGTACCAAGAGACCCAGTACTTC
TRBV27,TRBJ2-2,few,14,TRBD2,CASSGLARLGELFF,TGTGCCAGCAGTGGACTAGCGAGACTCGGGGAGCTGTTTTTT
TRBV29-1,TRBJ1-1,many,13,.,CSVGRIMNTEAFF,TGCAGCGTTGGGAGAATTATGAACACTGAAGCTTTCTTT
TRBV20-1,TRBJ2-7,many,14,TRBD2,CSAQTSGASYEQYF,TGCAGTGCTCAGACTAGCGGGGCCTCCTACGAGCAGTACTTC
TRBV7-2,TRBJ2-5,.,12,TRBD2,CASNPGGETQYF,TGTGCCAGCAACCCGGGGGGTGAGACCCAGTACTTC
TRBV15,TRBJ2-7,.,15,.,CATSNPPQGSYEQYF,TGTGCCACCAGCAACCCACCCCAGGGATCCTACGAGCAGTACTTC
TRBV20-1,TRBJ2-5,many,14,TRBD2,CSARSLAGVETQYF,TGCAGTGCTAGGAGTCTAGCGGGAGTAGAGACCCAGTACTTC
TRBV19,TRBJ2-2,many,15,TRBD2,CARARAGGHTGELFF,TGTGCCAGGGCGAGAGCGGGAGGGCACACCGGGGAGCTGTTTTTT
TRBV2,TRBJ2-7,many,15,.,CASDRGEGSSYEQYF,TGTGCCAGCGACCGGGGAGAGGGGAGCTCCTACGAGCAGTACTTC
TRBV11-2,TRBJ2-5,.,19,TRBD2,CASSPKRLAGGKNQETQYF,TGTGCCAGCAGTCCTAAAAGGCTAGCGGGGGGAAAAAACCAAGAGACCCAGTACTTC
TRBV11-2,TRBJ2-2,.,16,TRBD2,CASSLGRGGRTGELFF,TGTGCCAGCAGCTTGGGGAGGGGTGGACGCACCGGGGAGCTGTTTTTT
TRBV6-1,TRBJ1-1,many,16,.,CASSKSGVRMNTEAFF,TGTGCCAGCAGTAAATCGGGGGTGAGGATGAACACTGAAGCTTTCTTT
TRBV6-5,TRBJ1-1,.,17,TRBD1,CASSYSRAGGAGTEAFF,TGTGCCAGCAGTTACTCGAGGGCAGGGGGCGCGGGGACTGAAGCTTTCTTT
TRBV7-3,TRBJ1-2,.,14,.,CTSSPGPSLGGYTF,TGTACCAGCAGTCCAGGTCCCTCCCTCGGAGGCTACACCTTC
TRBV2,TRBJ2-2,many,15,TRBD1,CASSRQGRNTGELFF,TGTGCCAGCAGTCGACAGGGGAGGAACACCGGGGAGCTGTTTTTT
TRBV7-2,TRBJ1-2,.,15,.,CASSLVAGADYGYTF,TGTGCCAGCAGCTTAGTCGCGGGGGCGGACTATGGCTACACCTTC
TRBV27,TRBJ1-1,many,14,.,CASRPRASNTEAFF,TGTGCCAGCAGACCCAGGGCTTCGAACACTGAAGCTTTCTTT
TRBV28,TRBJ2-5,few,13,.,CASRAIDQETQYF,TGTGCCAGCAGGGCCATAGACCAAGAGACCCAGTACTTC
TRBV11-2,TRBJ1-2,many,14,.,CASSLVGTSYGYTF,TGTGCCAGCAGCTTAGTCGGGACAAGCTATGGCTACACCTTC
TRBV19,TRBJ2-7,many,13,.,CASTPPPTYEQYF,TGTGCCAGTACCCCTCCTCCGACCTACGAGCAGTACTTC
TRBV20-1,TRBJ2-5,many,12,.,CSASWTGETQYF,TGCAGTGCTAGCTGGACGGGTGAGACCCAGTACTTC
TRBV24-1,TRBJ1-5,once,20,.,CATSDKLMDSGRDSNQPQHF,TGTGCCACCAGTGATAAACTTATGGACTCGGGGCGTGATAGCAATCAGCCCCAGCATTTT
TRBV27,TRBJ1-2,once,14,.,CASSPGAGRYGYTF,TGTGCCAGCAGTCCCGGGGCCGGACGCTATGGCTACACCTTC
TRBV3-1,TRBJ1-1,.,11,.,CASSHGSEAFF,TGTGCCAGCAGCCATGGGAGTGAAGCTTTCTTT
TRBV7-8,TRBJ1-2,.,16,TRBD1,CASSLDGTGTVSGYTF,TGTGCCAGCAGCTTAGATGGGACCGGGACAGTCAGTGGCTACACCTTC
TRBV27,TRBJ2-7,many,13,.,CASSYNRGGGGHF,TGTGCCAGCAGTTACAATCGTGGGGGGGGCGGGCACTTC
TRBV6-1,TRBJ1-1,.,12,.,CASLYLNTEAFF,TGTGCCAGCCTGTATTTGAACACTGAAGCTTTCTTT
TRBV20-1,TRBJ1-2,many,13,.,CSARTRDYFGYTF,TGCAGTGCTAGGACGCGGGACTATTTTGGCTACACCTTC
TRBV11-2,TRBJ1-5,many,17,.,CAICLERAVVSNQPQHF,TGTGCCATCTGCTTAGAGAGGGCAGTGGTGAGCAATCAGCCCCAGCATTTT
TRBV27,TRBJ2-7,few,14,.,CASSYTGDIYEQYF,TGTGCCAGCAGTTACACTGGGGATATCTACGAGCAGTACTTC
TRBV6-5,TRBJ1-2,many,13,TRBD1,CASTGGSNYGYTF,TGTGCCAGCACAGGGGGCAGCAACTATGGCTACACCTTC
TRBV27,TRBJ1-2,.,17,TRBD1,CASTGQGNRRSNYGYTF,TGTGCCAGCACTGGACAGGGCAATCGAAGGAGTAACTATGGCTACACCTTC
TRBV5-1,TRBJ2-2,many,16,TRBD1,CASSGTGGPNTGELFF,TGCGCCAGCAGCGGGACAGGGGGCCCGAACACCGGGGAGCTGTTTTTT
TRBV2,TRBJ2-2,many,15,.,CASSEAGGFDGELFF,TGTGCCAGCAGTGAAGCCGGAGGATTTGACGGGGAGCTGTTTTTT
TRBV2,TRBJ2-7,.,14,.,CASSPVWPSYEQYF,TGTGCCAGCAGTCCGGTTTGGCCCTCCTACGAGCAGTACTTC
TRBV12-3/TRBV12-4,TRBJ1-2,.,16,.,CASSPAPGQQQEGYTF,TGTGCCAGCAGTCCCGCTCCGGGACAACAACAGGAGGGCTACACCTTC
TRBV7-2,TRBJ2-7,many,12,TRBD2,CASSFSGGVGYF,TGTGCCAGCAGCTTTAGCGGGGGGGTCGGGTACTTC
TRBV12-3/TRBV12-4,TRBJ1-2,many,14,.,CASSSRGSNYGYTF,TGTGCCAGCAGTAGCAGGGGATCTAACTATGGCTACACCTTC
TRBV6-1,TRBJ2-4,many,14,.,CASRPPDGLGGQYF,TGTGCCAGCAGACCACCAGACGGGCTCGGCGGTCAGTACTTC
TRBV20-1,TRBJ1-5,many,17,TRBD1,CSASGTDLIQPNQPQHF,TGCAGTGCTTCCGGGACAGACCTAATCCAGCCCAATCAGCCCCAGCATTTT
TRBV10-3,TRBJ1-6,many,15,.,CAISVGQGNNSPLHF,TGTGCCATCAGTGTGGGGCAGGGGAATAATTCACCCCTCCACTTT
TRBV6-1,TRBJ1-4,.,14,.,CASRSADFREKLFF,TGTGCCAGCAGATCCGCGGACTTCAGAGAAAAACTGTTTTTT